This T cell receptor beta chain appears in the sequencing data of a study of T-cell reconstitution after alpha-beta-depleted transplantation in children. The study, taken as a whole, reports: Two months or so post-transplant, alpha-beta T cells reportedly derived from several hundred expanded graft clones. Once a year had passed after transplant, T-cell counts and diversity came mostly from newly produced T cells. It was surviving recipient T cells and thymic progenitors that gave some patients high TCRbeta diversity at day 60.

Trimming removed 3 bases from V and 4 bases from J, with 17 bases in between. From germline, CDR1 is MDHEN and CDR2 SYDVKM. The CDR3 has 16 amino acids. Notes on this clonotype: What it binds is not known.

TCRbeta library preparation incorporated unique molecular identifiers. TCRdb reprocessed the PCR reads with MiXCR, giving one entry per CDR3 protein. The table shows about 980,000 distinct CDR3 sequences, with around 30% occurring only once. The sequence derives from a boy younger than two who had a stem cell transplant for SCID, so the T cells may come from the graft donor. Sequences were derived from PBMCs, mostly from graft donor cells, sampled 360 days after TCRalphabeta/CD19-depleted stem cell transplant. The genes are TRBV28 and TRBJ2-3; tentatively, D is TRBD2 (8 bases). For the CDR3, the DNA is TGTGCCAGCAGTTTCCCTCGGGAGGGGGCCCCAGATACGCAGTATTTT. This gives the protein CASSFPREGAPDTQYF.